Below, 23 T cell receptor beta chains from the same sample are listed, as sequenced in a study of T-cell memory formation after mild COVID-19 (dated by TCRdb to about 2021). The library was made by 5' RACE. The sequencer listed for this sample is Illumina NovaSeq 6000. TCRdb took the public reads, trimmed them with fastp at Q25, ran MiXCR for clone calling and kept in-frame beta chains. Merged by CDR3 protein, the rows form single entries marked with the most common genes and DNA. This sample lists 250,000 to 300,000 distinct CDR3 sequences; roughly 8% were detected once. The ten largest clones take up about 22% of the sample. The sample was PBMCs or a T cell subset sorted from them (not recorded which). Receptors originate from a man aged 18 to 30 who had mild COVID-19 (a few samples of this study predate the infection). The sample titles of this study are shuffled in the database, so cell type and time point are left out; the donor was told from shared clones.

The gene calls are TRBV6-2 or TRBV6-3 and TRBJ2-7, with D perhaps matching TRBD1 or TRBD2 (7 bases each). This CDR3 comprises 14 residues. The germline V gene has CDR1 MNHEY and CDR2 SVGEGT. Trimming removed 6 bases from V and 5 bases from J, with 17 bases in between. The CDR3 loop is CASRSTGEGDEQYV. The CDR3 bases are TGTGCCAGCAGGTCCACAGGGGAGGGGGACGAGCAGTACGTC.

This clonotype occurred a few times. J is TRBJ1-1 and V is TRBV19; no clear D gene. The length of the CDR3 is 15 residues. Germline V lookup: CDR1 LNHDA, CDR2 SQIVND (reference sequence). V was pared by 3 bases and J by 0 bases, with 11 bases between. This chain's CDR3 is CASSIAYRMNTEAFF. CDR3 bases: TGTGCCAGTAGTATCGCCTATAGGATGAACACTGAAGCTTTCTTT.

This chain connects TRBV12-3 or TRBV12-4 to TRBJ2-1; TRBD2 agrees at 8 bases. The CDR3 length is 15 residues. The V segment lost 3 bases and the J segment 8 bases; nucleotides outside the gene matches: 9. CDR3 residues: CASSLSGGASHEQFF. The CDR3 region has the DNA TGTGCCAGCAGTTTGTCCGGGGGGGCCAGCCATGAGCAGTTCTTC.

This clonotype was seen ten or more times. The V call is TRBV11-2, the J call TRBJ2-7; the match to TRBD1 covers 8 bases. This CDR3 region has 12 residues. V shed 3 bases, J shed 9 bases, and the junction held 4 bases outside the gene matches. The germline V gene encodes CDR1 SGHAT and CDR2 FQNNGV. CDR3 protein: CASSFGQGGQYF. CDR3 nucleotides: TGTGCCAGCAGCTTCGGACAGGGCGGGCAGTACTTC. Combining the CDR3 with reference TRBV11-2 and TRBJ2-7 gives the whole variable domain EAGVAQSPRYKIIEKRQSVAFWCNPISGHATLYWYQQILGQGPKLLIQFQNNGVVDDSQLPKDRFSAERLKGVDSTLKIQPAKLEDSAVYLCASSFGQGGQYFGPGTRLTVT.

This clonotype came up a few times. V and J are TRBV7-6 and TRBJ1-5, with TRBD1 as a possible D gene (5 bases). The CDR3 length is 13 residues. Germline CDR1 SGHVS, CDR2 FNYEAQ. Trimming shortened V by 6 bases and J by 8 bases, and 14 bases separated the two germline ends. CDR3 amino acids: CASSSGTAKPQHF. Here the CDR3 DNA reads TGTGCCAGCAGTTCCGGGACGGCGAAGCCCCAGCATTTT.

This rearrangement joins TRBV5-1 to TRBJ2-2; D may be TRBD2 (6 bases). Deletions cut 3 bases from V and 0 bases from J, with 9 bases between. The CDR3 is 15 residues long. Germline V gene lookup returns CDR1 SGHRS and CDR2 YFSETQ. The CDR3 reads CASSWGVSNTGELFF. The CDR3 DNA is TGCGCCAGCAGCTGGGGGGTTTCGAACACCGGGGAGCTGTTTTTT.

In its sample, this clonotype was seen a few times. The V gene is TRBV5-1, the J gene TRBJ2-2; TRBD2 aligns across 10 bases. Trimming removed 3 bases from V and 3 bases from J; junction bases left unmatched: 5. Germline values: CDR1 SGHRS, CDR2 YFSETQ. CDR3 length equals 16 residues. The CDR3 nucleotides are TGCGCCAGCAGCTGGAGCGGGGGGGCCTACACCGGGGAGCTGTTTTTT. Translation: CASSWSGGAYTGELFF.

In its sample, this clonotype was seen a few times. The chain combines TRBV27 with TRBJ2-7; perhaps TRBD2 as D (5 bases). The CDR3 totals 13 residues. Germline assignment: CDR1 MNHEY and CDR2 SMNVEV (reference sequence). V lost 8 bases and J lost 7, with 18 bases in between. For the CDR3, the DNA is TGTGCCAGCGGCAGCGGCCTAGCTTCTGAGCAGTACGTC. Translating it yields CASGSGLASEQYV.

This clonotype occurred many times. CDR3 protein: CASSLDPSSYEQYV. The CDR3 DNA reads TGCGCCAGCAGCTTGGATCCGAGCTCCTACGAGCAGTACGTC. V gene TRBV5-1 combines with J gene TRBJ2-7; D is unclear. Germline lookup yields CDR1 SGHRS and CDR2 YFSETQ. There are 14 residues in the CDR3. V was clipped by 0 bases and J by 0 bases, with 7 bases between them.

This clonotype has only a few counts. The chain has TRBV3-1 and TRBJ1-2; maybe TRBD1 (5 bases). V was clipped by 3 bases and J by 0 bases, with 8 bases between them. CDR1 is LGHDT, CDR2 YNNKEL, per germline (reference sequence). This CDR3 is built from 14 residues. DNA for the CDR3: TGTGCCAGCAGCCACGCGGACACTAACTATGGCTACACCTTC. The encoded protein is CASSHADTNYGYTF.

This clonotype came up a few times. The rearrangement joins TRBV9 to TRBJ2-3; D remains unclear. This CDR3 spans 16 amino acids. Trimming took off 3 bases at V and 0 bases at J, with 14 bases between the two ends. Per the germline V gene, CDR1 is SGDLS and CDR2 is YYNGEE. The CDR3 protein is CASSAALVASTDTQYF. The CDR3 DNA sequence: TGTGCCAGCAGCGCAGCTTTAGTCGCCAGCACAGATACGCAGTATTTT.

CDR3 sequence reads: CASSYSTPRSEQFF. The DNA for the CDR3 is TGTGCCAGCAGTTACTCGACCCCTCGCAGTGAGCAGTTCTTC. V gene TRBV6-5 combines with J gene TRBJ2-1, with D unresolved. Germline V gives CDR1 MNHEY, CDR2 SVGAGI. Trimming cost V 0 bases and J 9 bases, with 12 bases left between them. CDR3 length: 14 amino acids.

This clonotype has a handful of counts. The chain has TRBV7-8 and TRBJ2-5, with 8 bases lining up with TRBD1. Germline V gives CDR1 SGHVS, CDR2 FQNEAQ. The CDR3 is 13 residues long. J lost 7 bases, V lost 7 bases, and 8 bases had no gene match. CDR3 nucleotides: TGTGCCAGCACCCAGGGGGCAGGGGGGACCCAGTACTTC. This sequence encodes CASTQGAGGTQYF.

CDR3 sequence reads: CASIIGPEAFF. The DNA for the CDR3 is TGTGCCAGCATTATAGGTCCTGAAGCTTTCTTT. The rearrangement uses TRBV6-5 and TRBJ1-1; D is undetermined. V lost 7 bases, J lost 6 bases, and 9 bases lay in between. This CDR3 spans 11 amino acids. The V gene's germline CDR1 is MNHEY and CDR2 SVGAGI.

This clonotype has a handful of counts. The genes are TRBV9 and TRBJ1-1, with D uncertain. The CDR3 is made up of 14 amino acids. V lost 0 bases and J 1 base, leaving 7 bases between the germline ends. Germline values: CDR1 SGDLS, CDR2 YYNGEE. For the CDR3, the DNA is TGTGCCAGCAGCGTAGCGGAGGGGAACACTGAAGCTTTCTTT. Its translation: CASSVAEGNTEAFF.

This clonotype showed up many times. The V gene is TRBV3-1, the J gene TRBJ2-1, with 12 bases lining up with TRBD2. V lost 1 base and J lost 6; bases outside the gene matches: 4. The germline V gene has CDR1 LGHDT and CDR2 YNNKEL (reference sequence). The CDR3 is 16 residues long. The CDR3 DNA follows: TGTGCCAGCAGCCAAGGGGCTAGCGGGGGGGCCAATGAGCAGTTCTTC. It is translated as CASSQGASGGANEQFF.

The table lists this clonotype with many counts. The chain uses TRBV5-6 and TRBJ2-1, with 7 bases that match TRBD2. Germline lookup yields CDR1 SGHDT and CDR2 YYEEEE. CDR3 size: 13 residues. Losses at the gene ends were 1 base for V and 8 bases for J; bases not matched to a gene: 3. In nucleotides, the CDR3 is TGTGCCAGCAGCTTGATACGGGGGGATGAGCAGTTCTTC. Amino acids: CASSLIRGDEQFF.

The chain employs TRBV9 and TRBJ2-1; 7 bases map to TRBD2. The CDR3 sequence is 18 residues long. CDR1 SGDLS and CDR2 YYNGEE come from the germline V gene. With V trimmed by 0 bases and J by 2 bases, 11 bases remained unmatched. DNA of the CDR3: TGTGCCAGCAGCGTAGCCCCGGCCGGGACTAATCCCTACAATGAGCAGTTCTTC. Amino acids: CASSVAPAGTNPYNEQFF.

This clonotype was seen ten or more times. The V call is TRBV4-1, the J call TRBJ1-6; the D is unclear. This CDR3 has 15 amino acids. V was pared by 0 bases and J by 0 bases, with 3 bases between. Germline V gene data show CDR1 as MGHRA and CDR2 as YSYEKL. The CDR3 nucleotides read TGCGCCAGCAGCCAAGAGAGCTCCTATAATTCACCCCTCCACTTT. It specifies CASSQESSYNSPLHF.

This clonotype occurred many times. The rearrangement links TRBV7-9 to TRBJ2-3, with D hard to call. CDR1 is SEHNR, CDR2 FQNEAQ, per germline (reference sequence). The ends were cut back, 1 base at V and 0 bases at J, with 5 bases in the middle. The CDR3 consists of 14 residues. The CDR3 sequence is CASSLEGSTDTQYF. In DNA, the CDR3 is TGTGCCAGCAGCTTAGAGGGTAGCACAGATACGCAGTATTTT.

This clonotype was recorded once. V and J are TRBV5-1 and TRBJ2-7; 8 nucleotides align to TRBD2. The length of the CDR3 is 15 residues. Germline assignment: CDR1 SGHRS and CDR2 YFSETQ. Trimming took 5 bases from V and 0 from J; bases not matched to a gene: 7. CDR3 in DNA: TGCGCCAGCAGAGTTGGACTAGCAAGCTCCTACGAGCAGTACTTC. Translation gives CASRVGLASSYEQYF.

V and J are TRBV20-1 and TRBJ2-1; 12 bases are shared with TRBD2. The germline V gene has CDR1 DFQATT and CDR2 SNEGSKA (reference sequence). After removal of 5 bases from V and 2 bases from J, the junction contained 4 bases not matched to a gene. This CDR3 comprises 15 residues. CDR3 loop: CSASLAGGPYNEQFF. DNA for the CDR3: TGCAGTGCTTCCCTAGCGGGGGGGCCCTACAATGAGCAGTTCTTC.

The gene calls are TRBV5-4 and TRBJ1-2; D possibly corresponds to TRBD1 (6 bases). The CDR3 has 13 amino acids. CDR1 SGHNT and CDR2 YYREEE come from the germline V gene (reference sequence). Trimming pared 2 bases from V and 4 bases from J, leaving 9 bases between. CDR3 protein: CASSFSGAYGYTF. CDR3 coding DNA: TGTGCCAGCAGCTTTTCGGGGGCCTATGGCTACACCTTC.